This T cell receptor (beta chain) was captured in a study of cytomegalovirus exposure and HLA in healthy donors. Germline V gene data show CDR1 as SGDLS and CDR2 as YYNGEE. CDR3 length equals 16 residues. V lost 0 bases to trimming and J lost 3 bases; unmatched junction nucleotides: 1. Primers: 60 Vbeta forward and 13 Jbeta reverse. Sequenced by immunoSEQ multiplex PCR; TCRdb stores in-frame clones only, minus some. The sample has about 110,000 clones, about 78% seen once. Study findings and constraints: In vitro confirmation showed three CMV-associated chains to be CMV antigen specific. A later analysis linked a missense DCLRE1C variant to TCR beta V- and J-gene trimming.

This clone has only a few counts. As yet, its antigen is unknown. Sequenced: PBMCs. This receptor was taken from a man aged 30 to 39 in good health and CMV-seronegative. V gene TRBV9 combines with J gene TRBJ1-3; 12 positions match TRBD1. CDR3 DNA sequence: TGTGCCAGCAGCGTAGGGGACAGGGGGCTTGGAAACACCATATATTTT. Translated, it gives CASSVGDRGLGNTIYF.